The clone carrying this T cell receptor (beta chain) came up a few times. The CDR3 consists of 14 residues. CDR1 WNHNN and CDR2 SYGVQD come from the germline V gene (reference sequence). V lost 4 bases, J lost 1 base, and 10 bases lay in between. Arm-PCR of CDR3 regions with iRepertoire HTBI primers generated TCR beta libraries. Each CDR3 protein is one row after TCRdb ran MiXCR on the multiplex PCR reads. The profile covers hundreds of thousands of distinct CDR3 sequences, with about 18% appearing a single time and about two fifths taken by the ten largest. This record comes from a study of regulatory T cells in long-lasting Graves disease. Time point meaning: newly diagnosed GD, antithyroid drugs for less than 3 months. The TCR library was made from RNA extracted from PBMCs.

The sample here was peripheral blood mononuclear cells (PBMCs), taken at new diagnosis, from a patient treated with antithyroid drugs. The receptor comes from a female donor with Graves disease. This sequence joins TRBV10-1 and TRBJ1-1, with D unresolved. CDR3 sequence (DNA): TGCGCCAGCAGTGCCCTCGGAGGGAACACTGAAGCTTTCTTT. This sequence encodes CASSALGGNTEAFF.